These 8 T cell receptor beta chains were all obtained from the same sample, sequenced in a study of CD8 T cells in ankylosing spondylitis. From the 5' RACE reads, TCRdb called clonotypes with MiXCR, one entry per CDR3 protein. The sample records 250,000 to 350,000 distinct CDR3 sequences, 15% to 20% being singletons. Input material: blood, either unsorted or a sorted T cell fraction (not recorded which). These receptors were taken from a male donor with ankylosing spondylitis or in good health (not recorded which).

This clonotype was counted between two and nine times. The rearrangement joins TRBV3-1 to TRBJ2-7, with TRBD2 as a possible D gene (6 bases). V dropped 5 bases and J dropped 0 bases, with 11 bases sitting between them. The germline V gene encodes CDR1 LGHDT and CDR2 YNNKEL (reference sequence). The CDR3 runs to 14 residues. In DNA form, the CDR3 reads TGTGCCAGCAGCTTTGGGACTGACTCCTACGAGCAGTACGTC. Its translation: CASSFGTDSYEQYV.

This chain joins TRBV29-1 and TRBJ1-1; possibly TRBD1 for D (5 bases). Trimming took 4 bases from V and 2 from J, leaving 8 bases between them. The CDR3 is 12 residues long. Germline CDR1 is SQVTM and CDR2 is ANQGSEA. The CDR3 loop reads CSVVDSNTEAFF. The CDR3 bases are TGCAGCGTTGTCGACAGCAACACTGAAGCTTTCTTT.

A few counts support this clonotype. The J gene is TRBJ2-5, the V gene TRBV5-1; TRBD2 matches 12 bases. J gave up 2 bases and V 4 bases, and 0 bases lay outside the gene matches. Germline V CDR1 and CDR2: SGHRS, YFSETQ. CDR3 length: 14 residues. CDR3 amino acids: CASSGTSGQETQYF. In nucleotides, the CDR3 is TGCGCCAGCAGCGGGACTAGCGGGCAAGAGACCCAGTACTTC.

A note on this clonotype: With a much larger clone just one base away, this may be a read error. The J gene is TRBJ2-3, the V gene TRBV27, with D unresolved. CDR1 and CDR2 from the germline V gene are MNHEY and SMNVEV (reference sequence). CDR3 size: 12 residues. CDR3 DNA: TGTGCCAGCAGTTTATTAGGAGATATGCAGTATTTT. This encodes CASSLLGDMQYF.

The CDR3 coding sequence is TGTGCCAGCAGTTTTCTTTCCCAGGGGGCAAATGAGCAGTTCTTC. Protein sequence: CASSFLSQGANEQFF. The chain has TRBV27 and TRBJ2-1, with 8 bases matching TRBD1. The CDR3 consists of 15 residues. Germline lookup yields CDR1 MNHEY and CDR2 SMNVEV (reference sequence). V was pared by 3 bases and J by 7 bases, with 8 bases of the junction left unmatched.

This clonotype was detected only once. One end of the junction varies from germline; a read error may be responsible. This sequence joins TRBV4-1 and TRBJ2-3; D gene uncertain. Germline CDR1 reads MGHRA; CDR2 reads YSYEKL. The CDR3 contains 14 residues. The CDR3 coding sequence is TGCGCCAGCAGCCGCATCGCAGGCACAGCTACGCAGTATTTT. As protein: CASSRIAGTATQYF.

This clonotype has ten or more counts. The genes are TRBV20-1 and TRBJ2-5, with D perhaps TRBD1 or TRBD2 (5 bases each). The germline CDR1 and CDR2 sequences are DFQATT and SNEGSKA (reference sequence). This CDR3 has 14 amino acids. The V gene lost 4 bases and the J gene lost 4 bases, with 16 bases spanning the gap. CDR3 sequence: CSANPTSRGETQYF. CDR3 sequence (DNA): TGCAGTGCTAACCCTACTAGTAGGGGAGAGACCCAGTACTTC.

This clonotype was counted a few times. In DNA, the CDR3 is TGCAGTGCTAGAGGACTAGCGGGGCACTACGAGCAGTACGTC. Encoded protein: CSARGLAGHYEQYV. This chain links TRBV20-1 with TRBJ2-7, with 11 positions matching TRBD2. The length of the CDR3 is 14 residues. The ends lost 1 base at V and 3 bases at J; junction bases unmatched: 2. CDR1 and CDR2 from the germline V gene are DFQATT and SNEGSKA (reference sequence).